The 13 T cell receptor beta chains presented below share a single source sample, sequenced in a study of T cell responses to AZD1222 COVID-19 vaccine. The repertoire was sequenced with immunoSEQ multiplex PCR; TCRdb's copy has only in-frame clones and lacks some. The sample lists 180,000 or so clones, 94% occurring once. The sequenced sample was peripheral blood, obtained on day 0 of AZD1222 vaccination. The receptors stem from an adult in good health.

The rearrangement uses TRBV7-9 and TRBJ1-2; no clear D gene. Germline CDR1 reads SEHNR; CDR2 reads FQNEAQ (reference sequence). The ends were cut back, 2 bases at V and 3 bases at J, with 7 bases in the middle. The CDR3 consists of 13 residues. The CDR3 here is CASSLNGDYGYTF. In DNA form, the CDR3 reads TGTGCCAGCAGCTTAAACGGAGACTATGGCTACACCTTC.

J is TRBJ1-1 and V is TRBV5-4, with D hard to call. CDR1 is SGHNT and CDR2 is YYREEE in the germline V gene (reference sequence). The germline V and J ends were trimmed by 1 base and 0 bases, with 7 bases remaining between them. The CDR3 covers 14 residues. CDR3 loop: CASSLRDMNTEAFF. In DNA, the CDR3 is TGTGCCAGCAGCTTGCGGGATATGAACACTGAAGCTTTCTTT.

This chain links TRBV19 with TRBJ2-1; D possibly uses TRBD1 or TRBD2 (6 bases each). Trimming removed 3 bases at V and 5 bases at J, with 14 bases between. CDR3 length: 15 amino acids. Per the germline V gene, CDR1 is LNHDA and CDR2 is SQIVND (reference sequence). The CDR3 nucleotides read TGTGCCAGTAGTATTAGGGGGGTTGGGGACAATGAGCAGTTCTTC. Its protein is CASSIRGVGDNEQFF.

The chain combines TRBV28 with TRBJ1-4; a weak D match, TRBD1 (6 bases). The CDR3 loop spans 14 amino acids. Germline assignment: CDR1 MDHEN and CDR2 SYDVKM. With 6 bases removed from V and 0 bases from J, the gap between germline ends came to 8 bases. CDR3 sequence reads: CASRWGPTNEKLFF. The CDR3 DNA sequence: TGTGCCAGCAGGTGGGGGCCAACTAATGAAAAACTGTTTTTT.

The chain combines TRBV30 with TRBJ1-5; 7 bases are shared with TRBD1. Looked up from germline, CDR1 is GTSNPN and CDR2 is SVGIG (reference sequence). V lost 1 base to trimming and J lost 7 bases; unmatched junction nucleotides: 13. CDR3 length: 16 amino acids. CDR3 amino acids: CAWSGRTGLGGQPQHF. The CDR3, as DNA: TGTGCCTGGAGTGGGAGGACAGGTTTGGGGGGGCAGCCCCAGCATTTT.

This clone was detected only a few times. CDR3 nucleotides: TGTGCCACCAGCAGAGTAGAACAGCACGAGCAGTACTTC. As protein: CATSRVEQHEQYF. V usage is TRBV15 and J usage is TRBJ2-7; D not certain. The V gene lost 1 base and the J gene lost 5 bases, with 9 bases spanning the gap. CDR1 LNHNV and CDR2 YYDKDF come from the germline V gene (reference sequence). The CDR3 covers 13 residues.

The chain recombines TRBV7-8 with TRBJ2-7, with a weak D call TRBD2 (6 bases). This CDR3 comprises 14 residues. Per germline, CDR1 SGHVS and CDR2 FQNEAQ. V dropped 4 bases and J dropped 1 base, with 11 bases sitting between them. The CDR3, as DNA: TGTGCCAGCAGCTGGGGACTTTCTTCCTACGAGCAGTACTTC. Protein: CASSWGLSSYEQYF.

CDR3 coding DNA: TGTGCCAGCAGTTTTGGGACAGTCCAGCCTGGCTACACCTTC. This gives the protein CASSFGTVQPGYTF. This rearrangement joins TRBV27 to TRBJ1-2, with 7 bases identical to TRBD1. Trimming took 3 bases from V and 7 from J; bases not matched to a gene: 8. CDR3 length: 14 residues. Germline V gives CDR1 MNHEY, CDR2 SMNVEV (reference sequence).

The chain carries TRBV15 and TRBJ2-7; unclear D gene. Deletions cut 1 base from V and 4 bases from J, with 5 bases between. In germline, CDR1 is LNHNV, CDR2 YYDKDF (reference sequence). The CDR3 covers 12 residues. Here the CDR3 reads CATSRGEYEQYF. In DNA, the CDR3 is TGTGCCACCAGCAGAGGAGAGTACGAGCAGTACTTC.

The sample holds a few counts of this clone. The chain is built from TRBV6-2 or TRBV6-3 and TRBJ2-7; D is undetermined. The CDR3 has 14 residues. Per germline, CDR1 MNHEY and CDR2 SVGEGT. V dropped 0 bases and J dropped 0 bases, with 6 bases sitting between them. The CDR3 DNA is TGTGCCAGCAGTTACTCGACAAACTCCTACGAGCAGTACTTC. Protein product: CASSYSTNSYEQYF.

The rearrangement joins TRBV30 to TRBJ1-5, with D hard to call. This CDR3 region has 15 residues. Germline loops: CDR1 GTSNPN, CDR2 SVGIG (reference sequence). V shed 1 base and J shed 0 bases, with 10 bases lying between them. The CDR3 DNA follows: TGTGCCTGGAGTGATGGAGGAAATAGCAATCAGCCCCAGCATTTT. It yields the protein CAWSDGGNSNQPQHF.

The V call is TRBV5-1, the J call TRBJ2-2; unclear D gene. The V and J ends lost 0 bases and 7 bases respectively, with 4 bases between them. This CDR3 is built from 12 residues. Germline V gene sequence: CDR1 SGHRS, CDR2 YFSETQ. The CDR3 reads CASSLEGGELFF. The CDR3, as DNA: TGCGCCAGCAGCTTGGAGGGCGGGGAGCTGTTTTTT.

The gene calls are TRBV5-1 and TRBJ2-7, with D possibly TRBD2 on 5 matching bases. CDR1 SGHRS and CDR2 YFSETQ come from the germline V gene. The V end was cut by 5 bases, the J end by 4 bases, with 22 bases between. CDR3 size: 16 residues. The CDR3, as DNA: TGCGCCAGCAGAACCACTTTAACCCCTGGGAGATACGAGCAGTACTTC. This encodes CASRTTLTPGRYEQYF.